These 18 T cell receptor beta chains came from one sample sequenced in a study of naive and memory T cell subsets. Findings of the study overall: A few larger clonotypes appeared in naive repertoires, especially CD8, possibly memory cells re-expressing CD45RA.

These receptors are not linked to any known antigen. The beta constant-region primer was an equimolar mix of two oligonucleotides covering TRBC1 and TRBC2. The ligated cDNA underwent four PCR rounds using SP2 and nested alpha and beta constant-region primers. TCRdb recomputed calls from the UMI-ligation and nested PCR reads with MiXCR, one row per CDR3 protein. The data show some 110,000 distinct CDR3 sequences, roughly 15% seen once. The material sequenced was naive CD8+ T cells from blood. These receptor sequences come from a human donor in good health.

Note on this clonotype: This sequence may be a read error, since a much larger clone differs from it by one base. The rearrangement links TRBV7-6 to TRBJ2-1; D gene unclear. The CDR3 sequence is 15 residues long. The ends were cut back, 2 bases at V and 4 bases at J, with 12 bases in the middle. CDR1 is SGHVS, CDR2 FNYEAQ, per germline. The CDR3 DNA sequence: TGTGCCAGCAGCTTACTCACATCCTTATACAATGAGCAGTTCTTC. This codes for CASSLLTSLYNEQFF.

A few counts support this clonotype. The V call is TRBV6-1, the J call TRBJ1-2; D possibly corresponds to TRBD1 (6 bases). Trimming took off 7 bases at V and 4 bases at J, with 16 bases between the two ends. The CDR3 loop spans 14 amino acids. CDR1 is MNHNS, CDR2 SASEGT, per germline. For the CDR3, the DNA is TGTGCCAGCACAACCGCAGGGGTCGGCTATGGCTACACCTTC. It codes for CASTTAGVGYGYTF.

V gene TRBV20-1 combines with J gene TRBJ1-1; D may be TRBD1 (6 bases). The CDR3 is 15 amino acids. The V gene's germline CDR1 is DFQATT and CDR2 SNEGSKA (reference sequence). V lost 6 bases and J lost 0, with 17 bases in between. The CDR3 sequence is CSAHTPDSLNTEAFF. The CDR3 nucleotides read TGCAGTGCCCACACCCCGGACAGCTTGAACACTGAAGCTTTCTTT.

The rearrangement uses TRBV5-5 and TRBJ2-5; 7 bases match TRBD1. Germline CDR1 SGHKS, CDR2 YYEKEE (reference sequence). This CDR3 contains 14 residues. Trimming took 4 bases from V and 2 from J; bases not matched to a gene: 5. CDR3 in amino acids: CASSHNRGQETQYF. The CDR3 region has the DNA TGTGCCAGCAGCCACAACAGGGGACAAGAGACCCAGTACTTC.

This sequence joins TRBV27 and TRBJ2-7; 7 bases align to TRBD2. The CDR3 is 16 residues long. V lost 5 bases and J lost 7; bases outside the gene matches: 17. Germline CDR1 is MNHEY and CDR2 is SMNVEV (reference sequence). In DNA form, the CDR3 reads TGTGCCAGCAGTCTCGGACTAGGGCCCTTAATTGGGGAGCAGTACTTC. As protein: CASSLGLGPLIGEQYF.

This clonotype was found many times. The J gene is TRBJ1-1, the V gene TRBV6-5, with unresolved D. CDR1 and CDR2 (germline): MNHEY, SVGAGI. The CDR3 has 13 residues. V lost 5 bases to trimming and J lost 1 base, with 8 bases between them. The CDR3 nucleotides are TGTGCCAGCAGTGCCCCCCCGAACACTGAAGCTTTCTTT. Translated, it gives CASSAPPNTEAFF.

There are many counts of this clonotype. The gene calls are TRBV12-3 or TRBV12-4 and TRBJ2-1, with 7 bases fitting TRBD2. V trimming: 4 bases; J trimming: 5 bases; junction bases outside the gene matches: 8. This CDR3 is 15 amino acids long. CDR3 loop: CASSWGTGGDNEQFF. CDR3 in DNA: TGTGCCAGCAGTTGGGGGACGGGGGGTGACAATGAGCAGTTCTTC.

This clonotype has ten or more counts. The V gene is TRBV29-1, the J gene TRBJ2-4, with a weak D call TRBD1 (6 bases). The CDR3 sequence is 14 residues long. Trimming pared 2 bases from V and 6 bases from J, leaving 14 bases between. Per germline, CDR1 SQVTM and CDR2 ANQGSEA. As DNA, the CDR3 is TGCAGCGTTGAATCCCCGGGACACTTAAACATTCAGTACTTC. Translated: CSVESPGHLNIQYF.

The rearrangement links TRBV30 to TRBJ2-7, with 12 bases fitting TRBD2. Per the germline V gene, CDR1 is GTSNPN and CDR2 is SVGIG (reference sequence). The J segment lost 7 bases and the V segment lost 5 bases, leaving 3 bases of the junction unmatched. The CDR3 runs 12 residues. The DNA for the CDR3 is TGTGCCTGGGGAGGACTAGCGGGAGAGCAGTACTTC. This encodes CAWGGLAGEQYF.

This clonotype was observed a handful of times. The chain employs TRBV19 and TRBJ1-2, with D perhaps TRBD1 (6 bases). Germline assignment: CDR1 LNHDA and CDR2 SQIVND (reference sequence). Trimming took 5 bases from V and 4 from J, leaving 8 bases between them. The CDR3 extends over 12 amino acids. The CDR3 region has the DNA TGTGCCAGTAGTGGGGGCGGCTATGGCTACACCTTC. This gives the protein CASSGGGYGYTF.

This clonotype was counted between two and nine times. V gene TRBV20-1 combines with J gene TRBJ2-7; D not certain. The CDR3 spans 15 residues. Trimming stripped 0 bases from V and 0 bases from J, with 12 bases between. Per germline, CDR1 DFQATT and CDR2 SNEGSKA (reference sequence). CDR3 in DNA: TGCAGTGCTAGAGATCCGACGAGTGCCTCCTACGAGCAGTACTTC. Its protein is CSARDPTSASYEQYF.

The chain uses TRBV29-1 and TRBJ2-7; tentatively, D is TRBD1 (6 bases). The CDR3 spans 14 residues. The germline gives CDR1 SQVTM, CDR2 ANQGSEA. V gave up 2 bases and J gave up 4 bases, with 15 bases separating them. The CDR3 DNA is TGCAGCGTTGAAACGGGACATAGTGATTACGAGCAGTACTTC. Amino acids: CSVETGHSDYEQYF.

The J gene is TRBJ1-1, the V gene TRBV15; 8 bases fit TRBD1. The ends lost 3 bases at V and 0 bases at J; junction bases unmatched: 3. The CDR3 length is 15 residues. In germline, CDR1 is LNHNV, CDR2 YYDKDF (reference sequence). The CDR3 nucleotides are TGTGCCACCAGCAGGAGACAGGGGATGAACACTGAAGCTTTCTTT. This translates into CATSRRQGMNTEAFF.

This clonotype was counted many times. The V and J genes are TRBV28 and TRBJ2-7; the D is unclear. This CDR3 has 14 residues. Germline CDR1 is MDHEN and CDR2 is SYDVKM. The germline V and J ends were trimmed by 5 bases and 0 bases, with 11 bases remaining between them. The CDR3 here is CASSDPDASYEQYF. DNA of the CDR3: TGTGCCAGCAGTGACCCGGACGCCTCCTACGAGCAGTACTTC.

This clonotype was recorded a few times. The chain employs TRBV19 and TRBJ2-5; D not resolved. The germline V gene encodes CDR1 LNHDA and CDR2 SQIVND (reference sequence). This CDR3 comprises 13 residues. Between the trimmed V and J ends, which lost 10 bases and 3 bases, there was a span of 15 bases. The CDR3 DNA reads TGTGCCACCCAAACTCAGAACGAAGAGACCCAGTACTTC. It codes for CATQTQNEETQYF.

This clonotype was picked up one time. A junction boundary mismatches the germline segment, possibly from a read error. The gene calls are TRBV19 and TRBJ2-1; 12 bases align to TRBD2. The V gene's germline CDR1 is LNHDA and CDR2 SQIVND (reference sequence). This CDR3 spans 15 amino acids. CDR3 residues: CASTQGLAGGVEQFF. CDR3 bases: TGTGCCAGTACTCAGGGACTAGCGGGTGGGGTCGAGCAGTTCTTT.

There are a few counts of this clonotype. The chain joins TRBV7-8 to TRBJ1-2, with D perhaps TRBD1 (5 bases). This CDR3 has 16 residues. Per the germline V gene, CDR1 is SGHVS and CDR2 is FQNEAQ. Trimming cost V 1 base and J 2 bases, with 14 bases left between them. CDR3 coding DNA: TGTGCCAGCAGCTTAGAGCGAGGCGGGGCAAACTATGGCTACACCTTC. Its translation is CASSLERGGANYGYTF.

Only a few counts were recorded for this clonotype. The V and J genes are TRBV7-6 and TRBJ2-7; TRBD2 matches 12 bases. Germline loops: CDR1 SGHVS, CDR2 FNYEAQ. This CDR3 has 16 residues. The V gene end was trimmed by 5 bases and the J gene end by 1 base; junction bases not matched to a gene: 6. The CDR3 DNA reads TGTGCCAGCAGCCCGACGACTAGCGGGGGTTCCTACGAGCAGTACTTC. This sequence encodes CASSPTTSGGSYEQYF.